This entry describes one T cell receptor beta chain. No antigen is known for it. No base quality information exists; no much larger clone differs at one position. The immunoSEQ Assay, a bias-controlled multiplex PCR, was used to amplify TCRbeta CDR3 regions from genomic DNA. As for the authors' bioinformatics: Within the assay, amplification of reference gene primers was used to estimate how many nucleated cells each sample contained. To quantify the absolute abundance of each unique TCRbeta CDR3 rearrangement, sequence reads were collapsed and filtered. For each sample, productive Simpson clonality was calculated by taking the square root of Simpson's diversity index across productive rearrangements. As stored in TCRdb, this immuneACCESS dataset retains in-frame rearrangements with V and J assigned. A fraction of the clones does not appear; measured against another copy, unresolved V genes explain less than half of the discrepancy, and the remainder lacks a known reason. V, J and clone size derive from that table, while D and trimming were established from the DNA sequence. For this sample the table gives 110,000 to 150,000 clones, of which roughly 91% were detected only once. The ten largest clones add up to roughly 2.9% of the sample.

The CDR3 holds 17 amino acids from the cysteine to the phenylalanine. Only CDR3 DNA is held: 51 bases, read in frame from base 1. CDR1 SNHLY and CDR2 FYNNEI were looked up in the germline V gene. The junction shows trimming of 6 bases on V and 4 bases on J, and the gene matches do not reach 15 bases of it. The collaborating institutions used their own protocols to collect whole blood in K2EDTA tubes. For TCRbeta analysis, collaborator samples were shipped as frozen whole blood, as isolated PBMCs, or as DNA extracted from either sample type. The sample is drawn from a study of blood T cell repertoires in COVID-19 (dated by TCRdb to 2018 to 2021). As for the study more broadly: Collaborator samples came from the United States, Italy and Spain and covered acute and convalescent phases of COVID-19. The material from the prospective study consisted of cDNA or gDNA derived from T cells, B-cell-depleted T cells, or PBMCs. Subjects who had been exposed to COVID-19, were actively infected with it, or had recovered from it provided the deeply sampled blood TCRbeta repertoires that made up the dataset. The repertoires were released in a freely available public database intended as a resource for research on the immune response to SARS-CoV-2. Samples were obtained from the ongoing ImmuneRACE study (first 160 participants) and from 1,200 or so subjects provided by 6 global collaborators. The sample metadata nearly always contained a de-identified subject ID, COVID-19 status, age in years and sex. HLA class I and class II types, where available, came from metadata supplied by the sample provider rather than from assay-based typing.

Study-wide conclusions, independent of this receptor: The amount of clinical and demographic metadata varied by source and participant and was provided uncurated.

The source material was peripheral blood. This receptor was obtained from a man between 60 and 75 years old with active or convalescent COVID-19. The sequence is built from TRBV2 and TRBJ2-5; the central 9 bases match TRBD2. The CDR3 corresponds to CASSPGTSRATGETQYF. The DNA reads as follows: TGTGCCAGCAGCCCCGGGACTAGCAGAGCCACCGGAGAGACCCAGTACTTC.